The source of this T cell receptor beta chain is a study of cytomegalovirus exposure and HLA in healthy donors. Study findings and constraints: Donors belonging to an Asian-associated ancestry cluster reportedly showed fewer N-insertions in productive TCRs than the 666-donor mean, according to what a later analysis found. Immune exposure data for these donors was limited to CMV serostatus. A later analysis linked a missense variant in DCLRE1C to the trimming of TCR beta V and J genes.

A word on this clone: The antigen remains unidentified.

CDR3 length: 19 residues. Trimming shortened V by 7 bases and J by 3 bases, and 28 bases separated the two germline ends. CDR1 LNHDA and CDR2 SQIVND come from the germline V gene (reference sequence). PCR employed 60 Vbeta and 13 Jbeta primers. Repertoires were generated with immunoSEQ multiplex PCR, while TCRdb's copy carries only in-frame clones and drops some. This sample has about 140,000 clones, with around three quarters found just once. This clonotype was obtained from a man aged 40-55 years in good health and CMV-seropositive. The V gene is TRBV19, the J gene TRBJ1-5, with D maybe TRBD1 (5 bases). Input material: PBMCs. The CDR3 DNA reads as TGTGCCAGTACTTTCAGGGTAGGGGTCGCCTGGTCCGACAATCAGCCCCAGCATTTT. Its translation: CASTFRVGVAWSDNQPQHF.